The 26 T cell receptor beta chains reported below all come from one sample, sequenced in a study of long-term antiretroviral therapy in people with HIV. Running of the v3.0 immunoSEQ assay took place at survey level. TCRdb keeps only in-frame clones here, not all; method: immunoSEQ multiplex PCR. The table includes thousands of clones, 80% to 90% detected once. Material: unsorted PBMCs, obtained 3.7 years after starting antiretroviral therapy. These receptors all stem from a woman aged 45-65 years with HIV.

The chain recombines TRBV9 with TRBJ1-4, with TRBD1 matching 7 bases. This CDR3 region has 18 residues. Germline-derived CDR1 and CDR2 are SGDLS and YYNGEE. V was clipped by 0 bases and J by 4 bases; unmatched bases: 12. This chain's CDR3 is CASSVAIEPGTDNEKLFF. CDR3 nucleotide sequence: TGTGCCAGCAGCGTAGCTATAGAACCCGGGACAGATAATGAAAAACTGTTTTTT. The full variable domain, in which reference TRBV9 and TRBJ1-4 provide the parts outside the CDR3, is DSGVTQTPKHLITATGQRVTLRCSPRSGDLSVYWYQQSLDQGLQFLIQYYNGEERAKGNILERFSAQQFPDLHSELNLSSLELGDSALYFCASSVAIEPGTDNEKLFFGSGTQLSVL.

V gene TRBV28 combines with J gene TRBJ2-7, with TRBD2 matching over 11 bases. Unmatched junction bases numbered 0, after V lost 2 bases and J lost 3 bases. The CDR3 is 14 residues long. Germline V CDR1 and CDR2: MDHEN, SYDVKM. The CDR3 sequence is CASSLTSGSYEQYF. The CDR3 region has the DNA TGTGCCAGCAGTTTAACTAGCGGGAGCTACGAGCAGTACTTC.

The rearrangement uses TRBV5-6 and TRBJ1-2, with D perhaps matching TRBD1 (5 bases). Trimming removed 5 bases at V and 2 bases at J, with 10 bases between. The germline V gene encodes CDR1 SGHDT and CDR2 YYEEEE. The CDR3 is 13 residues long. CDR3 coding DNA: TGTGCCAGCAGGGCCGACAGAAACTATGGCTACACCTTC. It is translated as CASRADRNYGYTF.

This clone was picked up one time. The rearrangement joins TRBV2 to TRBJ2-4; no reliable D call. The germline CDR1 and CDR2 sequences are SNHLY and FYNNEI. CDR3 length: 13 residues. V was pared by 9 bases and J by 0 bases, with 9 bases between. The CDR3 nucleotides are TGTGCCAGGGCGGACCTAGCCAAAAACATTCAGTACTTC. Its translation: CARADLAKNIQYF.

V usage is TRBV5-4 and J usage is TRBJ2-1; TRBD2 matches at 12 bases. Germline V gene lookup returns CDR1 SGHNT and CDR2 YYREEE (reference sequence). There are 17 residues in the CDR3. Unmatched junction bases numbered 11, after V lost 3 bases and J lost 7 bases. The CDR3 region is CASSSTLTSGRSNEQFF. DNA of the CDR3: TGTGCCAGCAGCTCAACCTTGACTAGCGGGAGATCGAATGAGCAGTTCTTC.

The chain uses TRBV5-4 and TRBJ2-5; TRBD2 matches at 14 bases. CDR3 length: 18 amino acids. The V and J ends lost 4 bases and 4 bases, in that order; junction bases with no gene match: 12. From germline, CDR1 is SGHNT and CDR2 YYREEE (reference sequence). The CDR3 DNA follows: TGTGCCAGCAGCCCAGGACTAGCGGGAGGTGGGGGACGAGAGACCCAGTACTTC. Translated, it gives CASSPGLAGGGGRETQYF.

This rearrangement joins TRBV7-2 to TRBJ1-2; D is ambiguous. V was pared by 4 bases and J by 1 base, with 10 bases between. This CDR3 has 14 amino acids. Germline V gene data show CDR1 as SGHTA and CDR2 as FQGNSA. This CDR3 reads CASSSLTDNYGYTF. DNA of the CDR3: TGTGCCAGCAGCTCTTTGACGGATAACTATGGCTACACCTTC.

This clone was picked up a small number of times. The rearrangement uses TRBV27 and TRBJ2-3; D is ambiguous. This CDR3 is 14 amino acids long. Germline CDR1 and CDR2: MNHEY and SMNVEV (reference sequence). Trimming took off 7 bases at V and 2 bases at J, with 13 bases between the two ends. CDR3: CASKATRNTDTQYF. The DNA for the CDR3 is TGTGCCAGCAAGGCTACTCGGAACACAGATACGCAGTATTTT.

The chain carries TRBV5-4 and TRBJ1-4; no reliable D call. The CDR3 spans 13 residues. Germline CDR1 reads SGHNT; CDR2 reads YYREEE (reference sequence). V was trimmed by 4 bases and J by 7 bases, leaving 11 bases between them. CDR3 protein: CASSKSLSEKLFF. In nucleotides, the CDR3 is TGTGCCAGCAGCAAGTCTCTATCTGAAAAACTGTTTTTT.

In its sample, this clone was seen once. The rearrangement links TRBV9 to TRBJ2-1, with 8 bases matching TRBD2. After removal of 4 bases from V and 0 bases from J, the junction contained 6 bases not matched to a gene. The CDR3 spans 16 residues. Germline V gene data show CDR1 as SGDLS and CDR2 as YYNGEE. For the CDR3, the DNA is TGTGCCAGCAGCCTAGAAGCGGGAGACTCCTACAATGAGCAGTTCTTC. This translates into CASSLEAGDSYNEQFF.

In its sample, this clone was seen once. The J gene is TRBJ2-3, the V gene TRBV6-5; the match to TRBD2 covers 8 bases. CDR1 MNHEY and CDR2 SVGAGI come from the germline V gene. V trimming: 0 bases; J trimming: 14 bases; junction bases outside the gene matches: 7. This CDR3 contains 13 residues. CDR3 nucleotides: TGTGCCAGCAGTTACTCGGGGGCGGGAGGTCGGTATTTT. It is translated as CASSYSGAGGRYF.

This chain uses TRBV18 with TRBJ2-3; D is perhaps TRBD1 (5 bases). V was shortened by 3 bases and J by 4 bases, with 14 bases between the two germline ends. The CDR3 covers 15 residues. Germline lookup yields CDR1 KGHSH and CDR2 LQKENI. DNA of the CDR3: TGTGCCAGCTCACCCGCCCAGGGATATGCAGATACGCAGTATTTT. Translated, it gives CASSPAQGYADTQYF.

The rearrangement joins TRBV5-5 to TRBJ2-3; the match to TRBD2 covers 10 bases. The CDR3 covers 16 residues. V lost 1 base, J lost 3 bases, and 5 bases stayed unmatched. In germline, CDR1 is SGHKS, CDR2 YYEKEE (reference sequence). CDR3 loop: CASSLSPSGSTDTQYF. CDR3 nucleotide sequence: TGTGCCAGCAGCTTGTCACCTAGCGGGAGTACAGATACGCAGTATTTT.

The V gene is TRBV18, the J gene TRBJ1-4; D ambiguous. V lost 1 base to trimming and J lost 14 bases, with 11 bases between them. Germline V CDR1 and CDR2: KGHSH, LQKENI. CDR3 length equals 12 residues. CDR3 DNA sequence: TGTGCCAGCTCACCACTGGGCGTTGCTCTGTTTTTT. This codes for CASSPLGVALFF.

The chain joins TRBV27 to TRBJ2-3; D not resolved. CDR1 is MNHEY, CDR2 SMNVEV, per germline (reference sequence). Trimming left V 3 bases short and J 4 bases short, with 5 bases between. This CDR3 has 12 amino acids. The CDR3 spells CASSFFPDTQYF. The CDR3 coding sequence is TGTGCCAGCAGTTTTTTTCCAGATACGCAGTATTTT.

J is TRBJ2-2 and V is TRBV11-2; weak D call: TRBD2 (6 bases). The germline gives CDR1 SGHAT, CDR2 FQNNGV. With 1 base removed from V and 5 bases from J, the gap between germline ends came to 11 bases. This CDR3 comprises 15 residues. In nucleotides, the CDR3 is TGTGCCAGCAGCTTAGGTCGGGAGAGGACCGGGGAGCTGTTTTTT. It yields the protein CASSLGRERTGELFF.

This clone was seen a single time. CDR3 in DNA: TGTGCCACCAGCAGTGGTGGGGCCCTTGGGACTAATGAAAAACTGTTTTTT. The encoded protein is CATSSGGALGTNEKLFF. The chain links TRBV15 to TRBJ1-4, with D maybe TRBD1 (5 bases). The V end was cut by 3 bases, the J end by 2 bases, with 16 bases between. The CDR3 extends over 17 amino acids. Germline V lookup: CDR1 LNHNV, CDR2 YYDKDF (reference sequence).

This chain joins TRBV11-1 and TRBJ1-1; D is unresolved. The CDR3 is 16 amino acids. V was trimmed by 1 base and J by 0 bases, leaving 12 bases between them. From germline, CDR1 is SGHAT and CDR2 FQDESV (reference sequence). The CDR3 spells CASSLEGPKVNTEAFF. The DNA of the CDR3 is TGTGCCAGCAGCTTAGAGGGCCCCAAGGTGAACACTGAAGCTTTCTTT.

V usage is TRBV28 and J usage is TRBJ1-2, with 9 nucleotides matching TRBD1. The J segment lost 5 bases and the V segment lost 6 bases, leaving 4 bases of the junction unmatched. The CDR3 spans 13 residues. Germline values: CDR1 MDHEN, CDR2 SYDVKM. This CDR3 is CASSPQGAYGYTF. The CDR3 region has the DNA TGTGCCAGCAGCCCACAGGGGGCTTATGGCTACACCTTC.

The chain uses TRBV18 and TRBJ1-2; D call uncertain. The CDR3 spans 11 residues. The germline V gene has CDR1 KGHSH and CDR2 LQKENI. V was trimmed by 3 bases and J by 5 bases, leaving 4 bases between them. CDR3 sequence reads: CASSPEYGYTF. For the CDR3, the DNA is TGTGCCAGCTCACCTGAGTATGGCTACACCTTC.

The rearrangement joins TRBV19 to TRBJ2-7; 14 nucleotides align to TRBD2. The CDR3 is made up of 14 amino acids. Germline V gene data show CDR1 as LNHDA and CDR2 as SQIVND (reference sequence). V was pared by 5 bases and J by 5 bases, with 2 bases of the junction left unmatched. The CDR3 DNA follows: TGTGCCAGTAGTTTGACTAGCGGGAGGGACGAGCAGTACTTC. Translation gives CASSLTSGRDEQYF.

This clone was recorded once. V is TRBV6-5 and J is TRBJ2-2; 12 bases align to TRBD2. Germline V lookup: CDR1 MNHEY, CDR2 SVGAGI. After removal of 8 bases from V and 7 bases from J, the junction contained 8 bases not matched to a gene. The CDR3 totals 15 residues. DNA for the CDR3: TGTGCCAGCCTTCGGACTAGCGGGAATGGCGGGGAGCTGTTTTTT. Amino acids: CASLRTSGNGGELFF.

This chain connects TRBV5-1 to TRBJ2-1, with TRBD2 matching 10 bases. CDR1 and CDR2 (germline): SGHRS, YFSETQ. The CDR3 has 13 amino acids. V was clipped by 4 bases and J by 9 bases; unmatched bases: 4. In DNA form, the CDR3 reads TGCGCCAGCAGCCTAGCGGGAGATAGTGAGCAGTTCTTC. It yields the protein CASSLAGDSEQFF.

The rearrangement joins TRBV7-4 to TRBJ2-1; tentative D call: TRBD2 (6 bases). The germline gives CDR1 SGHVT, CDR2 SQSDAQ. V was cut by 3 bases and J by 0 bases, with 12 bases left in between. The CDR3 spans 16 residues. The CDR3 nucleotides read TGTGCCAGCAGCTTCCTAAGGGACTCCTCCTACAATGAGCAGTTCTTC. This gives the protein CASSFLRDSSYNEQFF.

The genes are TRBV4-3 and TRBJ2-7, with 13 nucleotides matching TRBD2. The CDR3 has 20 residues. Germline CDR1 LGHNA, CDR2 YSLEER. Trimming removed 0 bases from V and 6 bases from J; junction bases left unmatched: 17. CDR3 DNA sequence: TGCGCCAGCAGCCAAGATATAGGGTTTGGGACTAGCGGGGAGGGGAGCGAGCAGTACTTC. This translates into CASSQDIGFGTSGEGSEQYF.

This clone was observed a single time. The V gene is TRBV6-5, the J gene TRBJ2-7; TRBD1 is a possible D gene (6 bases). This CDR3 spans 15 amino acids. Trimming stripped 7 bases from V and 4 bases from J, with 20 bases between. Germline CDR1 is MNHEY and CDR2 is SVGAGI. Here the CDR3 reads CASMRQADHTYEQYF. The DNA for the CDR3 is TGTGCCAGCATGAGACAGGCCGATCATACTTACGAGCAGTACTTC.